This T cell receptor beta chain was identified in a study of cytomegalovirus exposure and HLA in healthy donors. The study, taken as a whole, reports: A classifier reportedly called cytomegalovirus status with high sensitivity and specificity. Previously analyzed data showed that most TCR beta V segments were productive at a frequency of about 87% or about 30%. In a later analysis, an Asian-associated ancestry cluster reportedly showed fewer N-insertions than the approximately 620-donor mean.

Points on this clone: What it binds is unknown.

The PCR ran on 60 Vbeta and 13 Jbeta primers. Only in-frame clones appear in the TCRdb table, and some are missing; sequencing was by immunoSEQ multiplex PCR. The table lists about 160,000 clones, roughly 79% of them singletons, with roughly 1.5% in the top ten. CDR3 length: 15 residues. V lost 7 bases to trimming and J lost 4 bases, with 17 bases between them. Per the germline V gene, CDR1 is SNHLY and CDR2 is FYNNEI. The TCR was taken from a man aged 35 to 55 in good health and CMV-seronegative. The chain has TRBV2 and TRBJ2-1; a possible D gene is TRBD2 (5 bases). Sequencing was performed on PBMCs. CDR3 protein: CASKEAAPPYNEQFF. The CDR3 DNA reads TGTGCCAGCAAGGAGGCAGCACCTCCTTACAATGAGCAGTTCTTC.